These T cell receptor beta chains were read from a single sample in a study of T-cell reconstitution after alpha-beta-depleted transplantation in children. TCRdb re-derived calls from the PCR reads in MiXCR, one entry per CDR3 protein. The table shows about a million distinct CDR3 sequences, with under 30% occurring only once. This specimen consisted of PBMCs, mostly from graft donor cells, obtained 360 days after TCRalphabeta/CD19-depleted stem cell transplant. Receptors originate from a boy younger than two who had a stem cell transplant for SCID, so the T cells may come from the graft donor. Both conserved end residues are trimmed from each CDR3.

>TRBJ2-1|TRBV20-1
SAEDTGTSGYNEQF
>TRBJ2-5|TRBV7-9
ASSLRGGPETQY
>TRBJ2-7|TRBV12-3/TRBV12-4
ASARTGVAPIRSYKQY
>TRBJ2-3|TRBV10-1
ASSESAKGSTDTQY
>TRBJ1-1|TRBV14
ASSPVGQATEAF
>TRBJ2-7|TRBV4-3
ASSQDWGSTYEQY
>TRBJ1-2|TRBV2
ASRTGSWSYT
>TRBJ2-2|TRBV27
ASSPRGIWGELF
>TRBJ2-4|TRBV20-1
SASSRTLAKNIQY
>TRBJ1-2|TRBV7-8
ASSLLWPHPDTFYGYT
>TRBJ2-1|TRBV20-1
SANRGPERGYLQYEQF
>TRBJ2-3|TRBV29-1
SVEASTDHTDTQY
>TRBJ1-1|TRBV13
ASSLIVGDRGQSGEAF
>TRBJ2-7|TRBV7-3
ASSLSTGPHEQY
>TRBJ2-1|TRBV7-9
ASIRSGGWQF
>TRBJ2-3|TRBV10-3
ATSLTDTQY
>TRBJ2-7|TRBV5-1
ASSPTVPRVEQY
>TRBJ2-7|TRBV27
ASSHLRDREGLHYEQY
>TRBJ2-2|TRBV3-1
ASSQHSAGELF
>TRBJ2-5|TRBV3-1
ASSILGETQY
>TRBJ2-7|TRBV10-3
AISDIGLARSSYEQY
>TRBJ1-1|TRBV20-1
SAPTERMNTEAF
>TRBJ2-7|TRBV20-1
SAHESGTPLDEQY
>TRBJ2-5|TRBV12-3/TRBV12-4
ASSSGTGGTPETQY
>TRBJ2-7|TRBV12-3/TRBV12-4
ASSLESRVGDEQY
>TRBJ1-5|TRBV28
ASSFQGAAQPQH
>TRBJ2-5|TRBV5-1
ASRRGGQETQY
>TRBJ2-1|TRBV11-2
ASSPRSPRGGRGRNEQF
>TRBJ2-7|TRBV29-1
SAIQGDYEQY
>TRBJ2-1|TRBV7-9
ASSGVVMVPYNEQF
>TRBJ2-1|TRBV12-3/TRBV12-4
ASSLRAPGGDEQF
>TRBJ2-7|TRBV4-2
ASSQDPGPYEQY
>TRBJ1-1|TRBV29-1
SVLWNTEAF
>TRBJ2-7|TRBV5-6
ASSAGRILSYEQY
>TRBJ2-1|TRBV20-1
SARDPSSSPPYNEQF
>TRBJ1-2|TRBV7-8
ASSSRFGQGSYGYT
>TRBJ2-1|TRBV5-1
ASSRGTADYNEQF
>TRBJ2-7|TRBV27
ASSLWTSGYEQY
>TRBJ1-1|TRBV6-5
ASSRSGTLYEAF
>TRBJ1-1|TRBV12-3/TRBV12-4
ASRDRTTSNTEAF
>TRBJ2-3|TRBV3-1
ASSQLFSTDTQY
>TRBJ2-7|TRBV6-5
ASSYEGGISGQY
>TRBJ2-1|TRBV20-1
SPHRPGDEQF
>TRBJ2-1|TRBV9
ASSVDPLTGPNEQF
>TRBJ2-7|TRBV5-1
ASSLVPKPRTEQY
>TRBJ2-4|TRBV5-1
ASSFSGGEGNIQY
>TRBJ2-7|TRBV12-3/TRBV12-4
ASSLRATSGYEQY
>TRBJ2-3|TRBV12-3/TRBV12-4
ASSLPGGAEDTQY
>TRBJ1-2|TRBV11-2
ASSLGRNPYLDYGYT
>TRBJ2-7|TRBV28
ASSWRGTIDEQY
>TRBJ2-1|TRBV27
ASSSAGAGRDEQF